This TCR beta chain derives from a study of blood T cell repertoires in COVID-19. Study-wide context: Material from acute and convalescent COVID-19 was sourced from the United States, Italy and Spain. Sample material is recorded as cDNA or gDNA derived from T cells, B-cell-depleted T cells, or PBMCs.

The V end lost 5 bases, the J end lost 8 bases, and 12 bases lay between the germline ends. This CDR3 comprises 12 residues. CDR1 and CDR2 (germline): SGHAT, FQNNGV. Original processing methods: The assay estimated nucleated cells by amplifying reference gene primers. Method: immunoSEQ multiplex PCR; TCRdb's copy keeps in-frame clones and lacks some. V, J and clone size reflect that table, while D and trimming were determined from the DNA. The repertoire holds 140,000 to 150,000 clones, with approximately 81% as singletons. The sequence was obtained from a human donor in a cohort sampled during active COVID-19. The chain recombines TRBV11-2 with TRBJ1-2; D is unresolved. What was sequenced was peripheral blood. Written as DNA, the CDR3 is TGTGCCAGCAGCCCGACTATGGGGGGCTACACCTTC. Translated, it gives CASSPTMGGYTF. The full variable domain, with the rest looked up from reference TRBV11-2 and TRBJ1-2, is EAGVAQSPRYKIIEKRQSVAFWCNPISGHATLYWYQQILGQGPKLLIQFQNNGVVDDSQLPKDRFSAERLKGVDSTLKIQPAKLEDSAVYLCASSPTMGGYTFGSGTRLTVV.